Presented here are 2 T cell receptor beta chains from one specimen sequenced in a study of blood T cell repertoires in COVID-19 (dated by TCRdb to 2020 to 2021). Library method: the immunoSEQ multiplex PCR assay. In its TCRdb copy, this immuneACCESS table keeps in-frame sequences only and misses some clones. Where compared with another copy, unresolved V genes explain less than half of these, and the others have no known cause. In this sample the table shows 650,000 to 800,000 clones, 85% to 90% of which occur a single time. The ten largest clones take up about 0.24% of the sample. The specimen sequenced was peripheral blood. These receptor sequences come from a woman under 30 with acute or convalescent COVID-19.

CDR3 amino acids: CASSPRGTGPFYEQYF. For the CDR3, the DNA is TGTGCCAGCAGCCCGCGGGGGACAGGGCCCTTCTACGAGCAGTACTTC. This chain uses TRBV9 with TRBJ2-7, with 9 nucleotides matching TRBD1. Per germline, CDR1 SGDLS and CDR2 YYNGEE. V was clipped by 4 bases and J by 3 bases; unmatched bases: 11. The CDR3 runs 16 residues. The whole variable domain, remainder taken from reference TRBV9 and TRBJ2-7, is DSGVTQTPKHLITATGQRVTLRCSPRSGDLSVYWYQQSLDQGLQFLIQYYNGEERAKGNILERFSAQQFPDLHSELNLSSLELGDSALYFCASSPRGTGPFYEQYFGPGTRLTVT.

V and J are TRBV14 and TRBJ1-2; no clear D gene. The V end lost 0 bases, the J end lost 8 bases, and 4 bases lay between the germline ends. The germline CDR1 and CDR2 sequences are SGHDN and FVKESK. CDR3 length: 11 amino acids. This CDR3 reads CASSQDGGYTF. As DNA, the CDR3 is TGTGCCAGCAGCCAAGATGGCGGCTACACCTTC.